This T cell receptor beta chain was identified in a study of blood T cell repertoires in COVID-19 (dated by TCRdb to 2019 to 2021). With regard to the full study: Collaborator samples came from the United States, Italy and Spain and covered acute and convalescent phases of COVID-19. The material from the prospective study consisted of cDNA or gDNA derived from T cells, B-cell-depleted T cells, or PBMCs. The dataset comprised deeply sampled blood TCRbeta repertoires from subjects exposed to, actively infected with, or recovered from COVID-19. The repertoires were released in a freely available public database intended as a resource for research on the immune response to SARS-CoV-2. Samples were obtained from the ongoing ImmuneRACE study (first 160 participants) and from roughly 1,300 subjects provided by 6 global collaborators. The sample metadata nearly always contained a de-identified subject ID, COVID-19 status, age in years and sex. Where available, HLA class I and class II types were obtained from metadata supplied by the sample provider rather than from assay-based typing. General study outcomes and caveats: How much clinical and demographic metadata was included differed by source and by participant, and the metadata was provided uncurated.

From the germline V gene, CDR1 is MNHEY and CDR2 is SVGEGT. Germline trimming amounts to 4 bases on V and 3 bases on J, with 5 as the count of junction bases outside the gene matches. From cysteine to phenylalanine, the CDR3 is 14 amino acids long. Here the CDR3 DNA is all that survives: 42 bases in frame from base 1. At one collaborating source in Seattle, patients were enrolled during active infection and were followed longitudinally through the course of disease. Whole blood was collected in K2EDTA tubes by collaborating institutions according to the institutions' own protocols. For TCRbeta analysis, collaborators shipped samples as frozen whole blood, isolated PBMCs, or DNA extracted from either of those sample types. The immunoSEQ Assay, a bias-controlled multiplex PCR, was used to amplify TCRbeta CDR3 regions from genomic DNA. Regarding the original processing steps: Within the assay, amplification of reference gene primers was used to estimate how many nucleated cells each sample contained. Sequence reads were collapsed and filtered to measure the absolute abundance of every unique TCRbeta CDR3 rearrangement. For each sample, productive Simpson clonality was calculated by taking the square root of Simpson's diversity index across productive rearrangements. Here the immuneACCESS table is served through TCRdb, limited to in-frame sequences with V and J called. Missing clones are a known gap in these copies; in checked studies unresolved V genes cover under half, and the rest lacks a known reason. V and J calls plus clone size are reproduced from that table; the DNA served to infer D and trimming. The sample table lists roughly 390,000 clones, around 87% of them with a count of one. More than 9% of the sample goes to the ten largest clones.

Comment on this clone: There is no known antigen for this receptor. Base qualities are not provided; no much larger clone lies one nucleotide away.

The receptor's source is a woman aged 25 to 39 with COVID-19, enrolled during active disease. The sample comprised peripheral blood. In this chain, TRBV6-2 or TRBV6-3 is recombined with TRBJ2-7; 8 middle bases align to TRBD1. DNA sequence: TGTGCCAGCAGTTCCCGGACAGGGAACTACGAGCAGTACTTC. Translated, it reads CASSSRTGNYEQYF.